This TCR beta chain came from a study of PD-L1 blockade in urothelial cancer. Across the whole study: Of about 30 patients, about two dozen were males with bladder-origin urothelial cancer.

Disease in patients was locally advanced or metastatic urothelial carcinoma. Clones were read by immunoSEQ multiplex PCR, and TCRdb kept only the in-frame ones, dropping some. The sample comprises approximately 51,000 clones, 86% of which are singletons, and 16% rests with the top ten. Germline values: CDR1 SGHRS, CDR2 YFSETQ. The CDR3 consists of 14 residues. V was shortened by 4 bases and J by 5 bases, with 15 bases between the two germline ends. The chain recombines TRBV5-1 with TRBJ1-2; D may be TRBD1 (6 bases). The receptor was derived from a man in his sixties with urothelial cancer. Sequencing was performed on PBMCs, taken around atezolizumab (anti-PD-L1) treatment. Here the CDR3 reads CASSTSGQNYGYTF. In DNA, the CDR3 is TGCGCCAGCAGCACCAGCGGACAGAATTATGGCTACACCTTC.